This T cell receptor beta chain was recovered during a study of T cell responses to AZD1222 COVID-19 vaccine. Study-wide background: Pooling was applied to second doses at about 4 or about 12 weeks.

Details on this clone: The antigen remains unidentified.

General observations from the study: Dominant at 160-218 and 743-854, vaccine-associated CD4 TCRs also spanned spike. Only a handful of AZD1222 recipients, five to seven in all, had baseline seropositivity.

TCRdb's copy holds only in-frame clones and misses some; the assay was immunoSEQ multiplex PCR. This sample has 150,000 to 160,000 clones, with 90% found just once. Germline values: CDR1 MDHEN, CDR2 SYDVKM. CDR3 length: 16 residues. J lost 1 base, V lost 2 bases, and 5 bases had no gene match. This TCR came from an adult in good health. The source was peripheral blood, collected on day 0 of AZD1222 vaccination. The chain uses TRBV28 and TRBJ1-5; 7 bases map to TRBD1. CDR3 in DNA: TGTGCCAGCAGTTTACGGACAGGTGGGAGCAATCAGCCCCAGCATTTT. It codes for CASSLRTGGSNQPQHF.